This T cell receptor beta chain was sequenced for a study of fetal regulatory T cell absence and autoimmunity. Germline CDR1 and CDR2: MNHEY and SVGAGI. Trimming shortened V by 0 bases and J by 0 bases, and 8 bases separated the two germline ends. This CDR3 region has 15 residues. Findings and limits, study-wide: Pancreas and cord blood did not differ much in TRB family usage. Compared with cord blood, pancreas showed oligoclonal TCR enrichment, some clones over 100-fold. In IPEX, the enrichment was taken to support antigen-driven autoimmunity before birth.

On this clone: Its antigen is still unknown.

The survey-level immunoSEQ assay was used. Sequencing was performed with immunoSEQ multiplex PCR; in TCRdb, only in-frame clones are kept and a portion is missing. The data hold about 46,000 clones, with just under 85% observed a single time. Sequenced input: cord blood. The V call is TRBV6-5, the J call TRBJ1-1; unclear D gene. This receptor was identified in a newborn boy with IPEX syndrome. For the CDR3, the DNA is TGTGCCAGCAGTTACTCCGGACGCCTGAACACTGAAGCTTTCTTT. As protein: CASSYSGRLNTEAFF.